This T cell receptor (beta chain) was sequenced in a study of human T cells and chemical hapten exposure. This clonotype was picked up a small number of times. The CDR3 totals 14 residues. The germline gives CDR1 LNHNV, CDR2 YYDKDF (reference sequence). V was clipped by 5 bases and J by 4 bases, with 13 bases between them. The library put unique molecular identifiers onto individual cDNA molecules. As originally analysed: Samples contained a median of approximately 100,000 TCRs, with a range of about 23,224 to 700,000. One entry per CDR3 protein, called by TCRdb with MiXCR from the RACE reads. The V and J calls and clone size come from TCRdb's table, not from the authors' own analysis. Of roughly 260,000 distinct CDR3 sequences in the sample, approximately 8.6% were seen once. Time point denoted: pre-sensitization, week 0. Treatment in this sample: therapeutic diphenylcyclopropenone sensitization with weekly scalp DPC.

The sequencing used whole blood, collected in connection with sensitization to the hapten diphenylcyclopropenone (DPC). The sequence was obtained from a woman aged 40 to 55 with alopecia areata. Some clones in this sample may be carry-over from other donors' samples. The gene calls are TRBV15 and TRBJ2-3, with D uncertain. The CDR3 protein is CATSLDRTSDTQYF. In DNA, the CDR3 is TGTGCCACCAGCCTTGATAGGACGTCAGATACGCAGTATTTT.